One sample yielded the 18 T cell receptor beta chains listed below, sequenced in a study of cytomegalovirus exposure and HLA in healthy donors. The PCR was carried out with 60 Vbeta primers and 13 Jbeta primers. Generated by immunoSEQ multiplex PCR, the TCRdb table keeps only in-frame clones and is missing some. This sample has around 170,000 clones, with around 80% found just once. The sample comprised PBMCs. The receptors stem from a girl under 18 in good health and CMV-seropositive.

This clone was seen a handful of times. The chain uses TRBV5-1 and TRBJ1-1; D may be TRBD1 (6 bases). This CDR3 has 15 residues. Trimming cost V 4 bases and J 1 base, with 14 bases left between them. Germline CDR1 SGHRS, CDR2 YFSETQ. CDR3 nucleotides: TGCGCCAGCAGCCCATTTCCGGACAGGAACACTGAAGCTTTCTTT. Translation gives CASSPFPDRNTEAFF.

J is TRBJ2-3 and V is TRBV5-1, with D perhaps TRBD1 (6 bases). Trimming pared 1 base from V and 3 bases from J, leaving 15 bases between. The V gene's germline CDR1 is SGHRS and CDR2 YFSETQ. This CDR3 is 16 amino acids long. The CDR3: CASSLFISGETDTQYF. The CDR3 bases are TGCGCCAGCAGCTTGTTTATCTCAGGGGAGACAGATACGCAGTATTTT.

This clone was seen just once. The chain uses TRBV6-5 and TRBJ1-3; 7 nucleotides align to TRBD1. CDR3 length: 13 residues. The germline CDR1 and CDR2 sequences are MNHEY and SVGAGI. The ends lost 5 bases at V and 6 bases at J; junction bases unmatched: 4. This CDR3 is CASSDRVENTIYF. The CDR3 coding sequence is TGTGCCAGCAGTGACAGGGTCGAAAACACCATATATTTT.

A few counts support this clone. V is TRBV19 and J is TRBJ2-3; D not certain. In germline, CDR1 is LNHDA, CDR2 SQIVND (reference sequence). There are 15 residues in the CDR3. V was cut by 4 bases and J by 2 bases, with 13 bases left in between. Written as DNA, the CDR3 is TGTGCCAGTAGTACTCGCACCTACCACACAGATACGCAGTATTTT. As protein: CASSTRTYHTDTQYF.

The chain joins TRBV6-6 to TRBJ2-7, with 8 bases identical to TRBD2. Germline V gene data show CDR1 as MNHNY and CDR2 as SVGAGI (reference sequence). The CDR3 spans 16 residues. The junction had 7 bases not matched to a gene; V was cut back by 0 bases and J by 3 bases. The CDR3 is CASSYSMSGSYYEQYF. The DNA for the CDR3 is TGTGCCAGCAGTTACTCGATGAGCGGGAGTTACTACGAGCAGTACTTC.

The V call is TRBV7-9, the J call TRBJ2-5; D is possibly TRBD2 (5 bases). V was cut by 2 bases and J by 5 bases, with 9 bases left in between. Germline V gene lookup returns CDR1 SEHNR and CDR2 FQNEAQ (reference sequence). The CDR3 loop spans 13 amino acids. CDR3 loop: CASSLPLGETQYF. CDR3 bases: TGTGCCAGCAGCTTACCACTAGGCGAGACCCAGTACTTC.

The rearrangement uses TRBV28 and TRBJ1-2; no firm D call. The CDR3 has 14 residues. CDR1 and CDR2 from the germline V gene are MDHEN and SYDVKM. V was trimmed by 3 bases and J by 4 bases, leaving 12 bases between them. The CDR3 protein is CASSLRSQLYGYTF. In DNA form, the CDR3 reads TGTGCCAGCAGTTTGAGGTCGCAGCTCTATGGCTACACCTTC.

This clone has only a few counts. The chain combines TRBV7-6 with TRBJ2-7; D is ambiguous. Trimming took 5 bases from V and 0 from J, leaving 14 bases between them. There are 15 residues in the CDR3. CDR1 and CDR2 (germline): SGHVS, FNYEAQ. The CDR3 region is CASSLDKTASYEQYF. CDR3 sequence (DNA): TGTGCCAGCAGCCTCGACAAGACCGCCTCCTACGAGCAGTACTTC. Using reference TRBV7-6 and TRBJ2-7 for the parts outside the CDR3, the full variable domain is GAGVSQSPRYKVTKRGQDVALRCDPISGHVSLYWYRQALGQGPEFLTYFNYEAQQDKSGLPNDRFSAERPEGSISTLTIQRTEQRDSAMYRCASSLDKTASYEQYFGPGTRLTVT.

The chain uses TRBV5-1 and TRBJ2-7; the match to TRBD2 covers 8 bases. The CDR3 loop spans 15 amino acids. Germline V lookup: CDR1 SGHRS, CDR2 YFSETQ. With 0 bases clipped from V and 0 bases from J, the junction kept 2 bases outside the gene matches. As DNA, the CDR3 is TGCGCCAGCAGCTTGGCAGGGACTAGCTCCTACGAGCAGTACTTC. This gives the protein CASSLAGTSSYEQYF.

The rearrangement uses TRBV7-8 and TRBJ2-5; 13 positions match TRBD2. V shed 5 bases, J shed 5 bases, and the junction held 20 bases outside the gene matches. Germline CDR1 SGHVS, CDR2 FQNEAQ. The CDR3 runs to 20 residues. The CDR3 region is CASSQIKSGGLAGSLETQYF. In nucleotides, the CDR3 is TGTGCCAGCAGCCAAATCAAGTCAGGGGGACTAGCGGGGTCTTTGGAGACCCAGTACTTC.

Only a few counts were recorded for this clone. The chain recombines TRBV20-1 with TRBJ2-3; TRBD2 might be the D (6 bases). The germline V gene has CDR1 DFQATT and CDR2 SNEGSKA (reference sequence). The CDR3 is 11 amino acids. Between the trimmed V and J ends, which lost 7 bases and 6 bases, there was a span of 11 bases. This CDR3 is CSGGVGDTQYF. In DNA form, the CDR3 reads TGCAGTGGGGGGGTAGGGGATACGCAGTATTTT.

This clone was detected once. This rearrangement joins TRBV9 to TRBJ2-3; no clear D gene. The CDR3 sequence is 16 residues long. V gave up 4 bases and J gave up 1 base, with 16 bases separating them. Germline lookup yields CDR1 SGDLS and CDR2 YYNGEE. CDR3 amino acids: CASSQLEERRTDTQYF. The CDR3 DNA reads TGTGCCAGCAGCCAACTCGAGGAGCGCCGCACAGATACGCAGTATTTT.

V gene TRBV6-5 combines with J gene TRBJ2-7; 11 nucleotides match TRBD2. CDR3 size: 15 residues. Per the germline V gene, CDR1 is MNHEY and CDR2 is SVGAGI. Trimming took 2 bases from V and 4 from J; bases not matched to a gene: 4. The CDR3: CASSYGSSGGYEQYF. The CDR3 DNA is TGTGCCAGCAGTTACGGATCTAGCGGGGGGTACGAGCAGTACTTC.

The rearrangement links TRBV18 to TRBJ2-2; 7 bases are a match to TRBD1. Losses at the gene ends were 3 bases for V and 5 bases for J; bases not matched to a gene: 6. Looked up from germline, CDR1 is KGHSH and CDR2 is LQKENI. The CDR3 extends over 15 amino acids. The CDR3 is CASSPRQGRTGELFF. The CDR3 DNA sequence: TGTGCCAGCTCACCGAGACAGGGAAGGACCGGGGAGCTGTTTTTT.

V usage is TRBV21-1 and J usage is TRBJ1-5; the table's TRBD1 call for D was not verified on the DNA. TRBV21-1 is assigned pseudogene status. This CDR3 region has 15 residues. The CDR3 coding sequence is TGTGCCAGCAGCGTGGGACAGCGAAGTTATCAGCCCCAGCATTTT. The encoded protein is CASSVGQRSYQPQHF.

CDR3 nucleotide sequence: TGTGCCAGCAGCTTAGAACCGCTAGCGGGGAACCACGAGCAGTACTTC. It encodes CASSLEPLAGNHEQYF. V is TRBV7-2 and J is TRBJ2-7; 9 bases map to TRBD2. The CDR3 length is 16 residues. The junction had 9 bases not matched to a gene; V was cut back by 1 base and J by 5 bases. CDR1 and CDR2 from the germline V gene are SGHTA and FQGNSA.

The chain uses TRBV19 and TRBJ2-7, with a tentative D call TRBD2 (5 bases). The V end lost 3 bases, the J end lost 5 bases, and 14 bases lay between the germline ends. CDR1 and CDR2 from the germline V gene are LNHDA and SQIVND (reference sequence). The CDR3 has 14 residues. The CDR3 DNA reads as TGTGCCAGTAGTATTACCGGGAAATCCAACGAGCAGTACTTC. It specifies CASSITGKSNEQYF.

V is TRBV5-6 and J is TRBJ2-5; possibly TRBD1 for D (5 bases). This CDR3 has 14 amino acids. V lost 2 bases and J lost 5, with 13 bases in between. CDR1 and CDR2 (germline): SGHDT, YYEEEE. CDR3 sequence reads: CASSLQARVETQYF. CDR3 sequence (DNA): TGTGCCAGCAGCTTACAGGCTCGGGTGGAGACCCAGTACTTC.